The 30 T cell receptor beta chains below were found in one sample sequenced in a study of T-cell memory formation after mild COVID-19. TCRdb analysed the 5' RACE reads with MiXCR anew, one entry per CDR3 protein. The sample has roughly 110,000 distinct CDR3 sequences; approximately 15% are singletons. Sequencing was done on a sample of PBMCs or a T cell subset sorted from them (not recorded which). The receptor set was obtained from a man in his late teens or twenties who had mild COVID-19 (a few samples of this study predate the infection). Cell type and time point are not known.

This clonotype was picked up a small number of times. The chain employs TRBV20-1 and TRBJ1-1; TRBD1 is a possible D gene (6 bases). This CDR3 comprises 14 residues. The germline V gene encodes CDR1 DFQATT and CDR2 SNEGSKA (reference sequence). V was trimmed by 3 bases and J by 5 bases, leaving 16 bases between them. The CDR3 here is CSARGWGAGTEAFF. The DNA for the CDR3 is TGCAGTGCTAGGGGATGGGGGGCGGGAACTGAAGCTTTCTTT.

V and J are TRBV7-3 and TRBJ2-3; D remains ambiguous. V was pared by 5 bases and J by 0 bases, with 6 bases between. CDR3 size: 13 residues. CDR1 SGHTA and CDR2 FQGTGA come from the germline V gene. The CDR3 loop is CASSEPSTDTQYF. CDR3 DNA: TGTGCCAGCAGCGAACCTAGCACAGATACGCAGTATTTT.

J is TRBJ2-7 and V is TRBV16, with D possibly matching TRBD2 (6 bases). This CDR3 is built from 12 residues. The V end was cut by 4 bases, the J end by 3 bases, with 7 bases between. Germline values: CDR1 KGHSY, CDR2 FQNENV. CDR3 nucleotides: TGTGCCAGCAGCCGGGACTTCTACGAGCAGTACTTC. Its translation: CASSRDFYEQYF.

The chain has TRBV27 and TRBJ2-7; 7 bases align to TRBD2. The CDR3 consists of 13 residues. Germline trimming cut 4 bases from V and 5 bases from J; bases unmatched to any gene: 5. CDR1 is MNHEY, CDR2 SMNVEV, per germline (reference sequence). The CDR3 loop is CASSWGGSDEQYF. DNA of the CDR3: TGTGCCAGCAGTTGGGGGGGATCGGACGAGCAGTACTTC.

There are many counts of this clonotype. The CDR3 DNA sequence: TGTGCCAGCAGCGTCCGGGACAGGATTAATTCACCCCTCCACTTT. This gives the protein CASSVRDRINSPLHF. The chain couples TRBV9 to TRBJ1-6; 8 bases are a match to TRBD1. Germline V gene data show CDR1 as SGDLS and CDR2 as YYNGEE. The V gene end was trimmed by 2 bases and the J gene end by 6 bases; junction bases not matched to a gene: 4. The CDR3 has 15 residues.

The chain is built from TRBV15 and TRBJ2-7; D may match TRBD1 or TRBD2 (5 bases each). The V end lost 4 bases, the J end lost 5 bases, and 21 bases lay between the germline ends. This CDR3 has 16 residues. Per the germline V gene, CDR1 is LNHNV and CDR2 is YYDKDF (reference sequence). CDR3 coding DNA: TGTGCCACCAGCACGTCCCGGGACCTTCCTGGGAACGAGCAGTACGTC. Its protein product is CATSTSRDLPGNEQYV.

This clonotype has a count of ten or more. The chain recombines TRBV19 with TRBJ1-5; 10 positions agree with TRBD1. Germline V gives CDR1 LNHDA, CDR2 SQIVND (reference sequence). After removal of 5 bases from V and 6 bases from J, the junction contained 7 bases not matched to a gene. The CDR3 runs to 15 residues. CDR3 amino acids: CASSGTGARSQPQHF. As DNA, the CDR3 is TGTGCCAGTAGTGGGACAGGGGCGCGTAGTCAGCCCCAGCATTTT.

A few counts support this clonotype. The gene calls are TRBV10-3 and TRBJ2-2; D is possibly TRBD2 (6 bases). The CDR3 sequence is 14 residues long. The germline gives CDR1 ENHRY, CDR2 SYGVKD. Trimming stripped 3 bases from V and 4 bases from J, with 9 bases between. In DNA form, the CDR3 reads TGTGCCATCAGTGAAGGCGGGGCCACCGGGGAGCTGTTTTTT. It translates to CAISEGGATGELFF.

The chain recombines TRBV12-3 or TRBV12-4 with TRBJ1-2; D is ambiguous. V lost 5 bases and J 4 bases, leaving 8 bases between the germline ends. The CDR3 runs 12 residues. The CDR3 spells CASSQAAYGYTF. DNA for the CDR3: TGTGCCAGCAGTCAGGCGGCCTATGGCTACACCTTC.

This chain joins TRBV12-3 or TRBV12-4 and TRBJ1-2; D call uncertain. This CDR3 region has 11 residues. The V gene lost 4 bases and the J gene lost 4 bases, with 4 bases spanning the gap. The CDR3 nucleotides are TGTGCCAGCAGTTATCTCTATGGCTACACCTTC. Translating gives CASSYLYGYTF.

The chain couples TRBV4-2 to TRBJ2-5; unclear D gene. CDR1 and CDR2 (germline): LGHNA, YNFKEQ. The V and J ends lost 0 bases and 5 bases respectively, with 7 bases between them. This CDR3 contains 13 residues. In DNA form, the CDR3 reads TGTGCCAGCAGCCAAGAAGCTTGGGAGACCCAGTACTTC. This encodes CASSQEAWETQYF.

This chain connects TRBV2 to TRBJ2-7; D remains ambiguous. The CDR3 extends over 12 amino acids. The V gene's germline CDR1 is SNHLY and CDR2 FYNNEI. V was clipped by 4 bases and J by 2 bases, with 6 bases between them. This chain's CDR3 is CASSGHPYEQYF. The CDR3 DNA is TGTGCCAGCAGTGGACATCCCTACGAGCAGTACTTC. The full variable domain, its missing parts supplied by reference TRBV2 and TRBJ2-7, is EPEVTQTPSHQVTQMGQEVILRCVPISNHLYFYWYRQILGQKVEFLVSFYNNEISEKSEIFDDQFSVERPDGSNFTLKIRSTKLEDSAMYFCASSGHPYEQYFGPGTRLTVT.

This clonotype showed up just a few times. The V call is TRBV6-5, the J call TRBJ2-2; D is unclear. Trimming pared 5 bases from V and 3 bases from J, leaving 13 bases between. The CDR3 extends over 15 amino acids. Germline assignment: CDR1 MNHEY and CDR2 SVGAGI. Here the CDR3 reads CASSRSLSDTGELFF. CDR3 nucleotide sequence: TGTGCCAGCAGTCGCTCGCTATCCGACACCGGGGAGCTGTTTTTT.

This clonotype was observed a handful of times. The CDR3 DNA sequence: TGTGCCAACTCTGAGGCCACCGGGGAGCTGTTTTTT. This gives the protein CANSEATGELFF. V is TRBV7-9 and J is TRBJ2-2; D not certain. The CDR3 has 12 amino acids. Germline CDR1 SEHNR, CDR2 FQNEAQ (reference sequence). Trimming stripped 10 bases from V and 4 bases from J, with 10 bases between.

This clonotype has just a few counts. The rearrangement links TRBV12-3 or TRBV12-4 to TRBJ1-5, with D possibly TRBD1 on 5 matching bases. This CDR3 spans 16 amino acids. Trimming removed 1 base from V and 3 bases from J, with 13 bases in between. CDR3 DNA sequence: TGTGCCAGCAGTTTAGGGGGTCAGGGAGTCAATCAGCCCCAGCATTTT. Its translation: CASSLGGQGVNQPQHF.

The J gene is TRBJ2-2, the V gene TRBV6-2 or TRBV6-3, with D unclear. Trimming shortened V by 0 bases and J by 6 bases, and 11 bases separated the two germline ends. Germline V lookup: CDR1 MNHEY, CDR2 SVGEGT. The CDR3 length is 15 residues. CDR3 nucleotide sequence: TGTGCCAGCAGTTACTCGACTTCACAACCCGGGGAGCTGTTTTTT. Translation gives CASSYSTSQPGELFF.

The chain is built from TRBV15 and TRBJ1-5, with D possibly TRBD1 on 5 matching bases. The CDR3 has 15 residues. The germline gives CDR1 LNHNV, CDR2 YYDKDF (reference sequence). Trimming stripped 4 bases from V and 3 bases from J, with 13 bases between. CDR3 coding DNA: TGTGCCACCAGCAAAACAGGAGAATACAATCAGCCCCAGCATTTT. Its translation is CATSKTGEYNQPQHF. Full variable domain (rest looked up from reference TRBV15 and TRBJ1-5): DAMVIQNPRYQVTQFGKPVTLSCSQTLNHNVMYWYQQKSSQAPKLLFHYYDKDFNNEADTPDNFQSRRPNTSFCFLDIRSPGLGDTAMYLCATSKTGEYNQPQHFGDGTRLSIL.

The table lists this clonotype with many counts. V is TRBV6-4 and J is TRBJ2-3, with 9 nucleotides matching TRBD2. The CDR3 consists of 16 residues. Germline trimming cut 3 bases from V and 0 bases from J; bases unmatched to any gene: 4. Germline assignment: CDR1 MRHNA and CDR2 SNTAGT. CDR3 sequence: CASSEASGDSTDTQYF. In DNA form, the CDR3 reads TGTGCCAGCAGTGAGGCTAGCGGGGATAGCACAGATACGCAGTATTTT.

This clonotype was counted only a few times. The V call is TRBV27, the J call TRBJ2-6, with D possibly being TRBD2 (6 bases). Trimming pared 6 bases from V and 2 bases from J, leaving 11 bases between. Germline V CDR1 and CDR2: MNHEY, SMNVEV (reference sequence). The CDR3 length is 15 residues. CDR3 bases: TGTGCCAGCAGGGTTGGGGGGACTGGGGCCAACGTCCTGACTTTC. This sequence encodes CASRVGGTGANVLTF.

This clonotype was counted a few times. The chain carries TRBV6-5 and TRBJ2-1; 8 bases are shared with TRBD1. Losses at the gene ends were 5 bases for V and 5 bases for J; bases not matched to a gene: 2. This CDR3 has 13 amino acids. Germline CDR1 is MNHEY and CDR2 is SVGAGI. CDR3 nucleotide sequence: TGTGCCAGCAGTCAGACAGGGGACAATGAGCAGTTCTTC. Residues: CASSQTGDNEQFF.

This clonotype was counted only a few times. The chain combines TRBV7-9 with TRBJ2-7; possible D gene TRBD2, 6 bases. Germline assignment: CDR1 SEHNR and CDR2 FQNEAQ (reference sequence). The CDR3 covers 11 residues. Trimming removed 5 bases from V and 7 bases from J, with 9 bases in between. The DNA for the CDR3 is TGTGCCAGCAGCCTACGGGGGGAGCAGTACTTC. Residues: CASSLRGEQYF.

J is TRBJ2-7 and V is TRBV3-1; maybe TRBD2 (5 bases). This CDR3 is 14 amino acids long. Trimming shortened V by 0 bases and J by 5 bases, and 11 bases separated the two germline ends. Looked up from germline, CDR1 is LGHDT and CDR2 is YNNKEL (reference sequence). The CDR3 sequence is CASSQDLPGNEQYF. The CDR3 coding sequence is TGTGCCAGCAGCCAAGATTTGCCCGGGAACGAGCAGTACTTC.

The chain links TRBV7-2 to TRBJ2-1; TRBD2 matches at 8 bases. The V segment lost 3 bases and the J segment 8 bases; nucleotides outside the gene matches: 9. This CDR3 comprises 15 residues. Germline V CDR1 and CDR2: SGHTA, FQGNSA. In DNA, the CDR3 is TGTGCCAGCAGCTTCCCCGGGACTAGGTTCTATGAGCAGTTCTTC. The encoded protein is CASSFPGTRFYEQFF.

The chain carries TRBV12-3 or TRBV12-4 and TRBJ2-5, with 8 bases fitting TRBD1. The CDR3 has 18 amino acids. Trimming took 6 bases from V and 1 from J; bases not matched to a gene: 16. The CDR3 sequence is CASSNGDFGTGLQETQYF. The CDR3 DNA sequence: TGTGCCAGCAGCAACGGCGACTTCGGGACAGGCCTCCAAGAGACCCAGTACTTC.

This clonotype was seen at least ten times. The gene calls are TRBV27 and TRBJ1-4, with 7 positions matching TRBD1. The CDR3 length is 14 residues. V trimming: 5 bases; J trimming: 0 bases; junction bases outside the gene matches: 0. Germline assignment: CDR1 MNHEY and CDR2 SMNVEV (reference sequence). This CDR3 is CASSTGATNEKLFF. The CDR3 nucleotides are TGTGCCAGCAGTACAGGGGCAACTAATGAAAAACTGTTTTTT.

This clonotype came up a few times. The chain couples TRBV9 to TRBJ1-3; D call uncertain. The CDR3 is made up of 15 amino acids. Looked up from germline, CDR1 is SGDLS and CDR2 is YYNGEE. Deletions cut 4 bases from V and 0 bases from J, with 11 bases between. CDR3 coding DNA: TGTGCCAGCAGCACCGGGGAGAGCTCTGGAAACACCATATATTTT. Its protein is CASSTGESSGNTIYF. The entire variable domain, with the rest obtained from reference TRBV9 and TRBJ1-3, is as follows: DSGVTQTPKHLITATGQRVTLRCSPRSGDLSVYWYQQSLDQGLQFLIQYYNGEERAKGNILERFSAQQFPDLHSELNLSSLELGDSALYFCASSTGESSGNTIYFGEGSWLTVV.

This clonotype occurred a few times. The CDR3 loop is CASSLSGSGGTEAFF. In DNA, the CDR3 is TGTGCCAGCAGTTTATCGGGTTCGGGGGGGACTGAAGCTTTCTTT. V gene TRBV27 combines with J gene TRBJ1-1; D is perhaps TRBD1 (5 bases). Germline V gene data show CDR1 as MNHEY and CDR2 as SMNVEV (reference sequence). The CDR3 is 15 residues long. Trimming removed 0 bases at V and 5 bases at J, with 13 bases between.

This clonotype was counted only a few times. The CDR3 DNA reads TGTGCCAGCAGCCCAGGGACTAGCGGAAGCTCCTACGAGCAGTACTTC. It encodes CASSPGTSGSSYEQYF. This chain connects TRBV7-8 to TRBJ2-7; the match to TRBD2 covers 11 bases. Germline trimming cut 5 bases from V and 0 bases from J; bases unmatched to any gene: 6. The CDR3 is made up of 16 amino acids. Germline V CDR1 and CDR2: SGHVS, FQNEAQ.

The chain employs TRBV12-3 or TRBV12-4 and TRBJ2-3; 9 bases fit TRBD2. This CDR3 contains 16 residues. J was trimmed by 2 bases and V by 1 base; bases with no gene match: 4. The CDR3 DNA reads as TGTGCCAGCAGTTTAGAGGCTAGCGGGAACACAGATACGCAGTATTTT. Amino acids: CASSLEASGNTDTQYF.

This clonotype was counted a few times. The chain combines TRBV7-9 with TRBJ1-2; a weak D match, TRBD1 (6 bases). CDR3 length equals 16 residues. The germline CDR1 and CDR2 sequences are SEHNR and FQNEAQ (reference sequence). Trimming pared 1 base from V and 5 bases from J, leaving 17 bases between. CDR3 loop: CASSLEIGGRGYGYTF. CDR3 DNA: TGTGCCAGCAGCTTAGAGATTGGGGGGCGCGGATATGGCTACACCTTC.